This paragraph covers one T cell receptor beta chain sequence. Its antigen remains undetermined. Per-base quality was not reported, and no clone a single base away is much larger than it. Explained via the paper, the treatment or condition label denotes: in vitro stimulation with specific CMV peptide epitopes to enrich CMV-specific T cells. From its cysteine to its phenylalanine, the CDR3 spans 14 amino acids. Only the CDR3 region is kept as DNA, spanning 42 bases read in frame from base 1. Between the V and J ends, shortened by 6 bases and 0 bases respectively, the junction contains 9 bases. These data come from a study of T cell repertoires in cytomegalovirus infection (dated by TCRdb to about 2019). Broadly, across the study: The peptide stimulations were aimed at well-studied HLA-B-restricted epitopes as well as recently identified HLA-C-restricted CMV epitopes, whose presentation resists viral immunomodulation. Because public TCR beta signatures pointed to carriage of CMV infection together with the matching HLA type, the HLA type of each donor mattered for the analysis.

This sample was sequenced with an Illumina HiSeq 1500. TCRdb applied fastp at Q25 and MiXCR to the public reads, then kept only in-frame beta chains. Entries that share a CDR3 protein sequence are merged under the most common genes and DNA. In all, the sample holds some 800,000 distinct CDR3 sequences, and 30% to 35% of those were seen once. The biggest ten clones account for roughly an eighth of the sample. Broader findings and caveats from the paper: The ex vivo response was dominated by HLA-C-restricted CMV-specific TCR beta clonotypes, which also provided the single most frequent clonotype in two of eight donors. Cumulative frequency of public TCR beta family members discriminated carriers of CMV infection plus the relevant HLA type in this cohort and an independent approximately 370-donor cohort.

The chain was built from TRBV12-3 or TRBV12-4 and TRBJ2-4; there is no confident call for the D gene. The sample here was cultured CD8+ T cells from PBMCs, taken from culture after CMV antigen stimulation. This TCR came from a human donor in good health (CMV status not recorded). Some clones in this sample may be carry-over from other donors' samples. The CDR3 region has the sequence CASSLYLAKNIQYF. The DNA reads as follows: TGTGCCAGCAGCCTGTATCTAGCCAAAAACATTCAGTACTTC.